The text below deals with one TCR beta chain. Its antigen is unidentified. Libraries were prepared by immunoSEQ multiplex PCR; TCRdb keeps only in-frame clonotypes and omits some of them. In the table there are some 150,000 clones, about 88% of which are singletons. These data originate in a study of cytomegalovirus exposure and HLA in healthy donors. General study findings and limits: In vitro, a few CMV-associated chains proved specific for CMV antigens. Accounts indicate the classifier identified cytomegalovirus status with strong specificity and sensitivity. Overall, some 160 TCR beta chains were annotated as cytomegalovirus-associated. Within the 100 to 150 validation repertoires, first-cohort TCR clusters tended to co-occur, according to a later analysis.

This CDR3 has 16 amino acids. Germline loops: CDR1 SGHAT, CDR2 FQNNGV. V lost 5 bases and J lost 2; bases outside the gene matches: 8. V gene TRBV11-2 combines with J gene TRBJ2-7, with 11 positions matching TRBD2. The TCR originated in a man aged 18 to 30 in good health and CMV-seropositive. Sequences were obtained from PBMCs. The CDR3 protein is CASSTWGLAETYEQYF. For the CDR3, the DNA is TGTGCCAGCAGCACCTGGGGACTAGCGGAAACCTACGAGCAGTACTTC. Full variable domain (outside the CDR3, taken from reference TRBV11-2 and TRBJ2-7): EAGVAQSPRYKIIEKRQSVAFWCNPISGHATLYWYQQILGQGPKLLIQFQNNGVVDDSQLPKDRFSAERLKGVDSTLKIQPAKLEDSAVYLCASSTWGLAETYEQYFGPGTRLTVT.